The TCR beta chain under discussion was sequenced for a study of blood T cells in healthy people across ages. Findings and caveats of the study: Estimates of total diversity, which came from one million sequenced T cells, were considered to be underestimates. PBMCs were not sorted, which prevented a conclusive comparison of naive versus antigen-experienced cells. Lack of knowledge of donor CMV status possibly confounded expanded clonotype changes.

PBMCs, at least 6 million per sample, were isolated. Notes on this clonotype: Antigen unknown.

The CDR3 loop spans 13 amino acids. Germline CDR1 SGHTA, CDR2 FQGNSA. V was clipped by 3 bases and J by 5 bases, with 10 bases between them. The use of a sample-barcoded 5' primer and a J-beta primer mix characterized a second PCR of about 7 to 12 cycles. TCRdb re-called the 5' RACE reads through MiXCR, storing one row per CDR3 protein. This sample has about 830,000 distinct CDR3 sequences; 55% to 70% occur once, and the top ten carry about 20%. The rearrangement uses TRBV7-2 and TRBJ2-5; D gene ambiguous. The sequencing input was blood. This TCR derives from a man aged 30 to 39 in good health. The CDR3 region has the DNA TGTGCCAGCAGCTTGATCCCCGAGGAGACCCAGTACTTC. Its protein is CASSLIPEETQYF. Full variable domain (remainder filled in from reference TRBV7-2 and TRBJ2-5): GAGVSQSPSNKVTEKGKDVELRCDPISGHTALYWYRQSLGQGLEFLIYFQGNSAPDKSGLPSDRFSAERTGGSVSTLTIQRTQQEDSAVYLCASSLIPEETQYFGPGTRLLVL.